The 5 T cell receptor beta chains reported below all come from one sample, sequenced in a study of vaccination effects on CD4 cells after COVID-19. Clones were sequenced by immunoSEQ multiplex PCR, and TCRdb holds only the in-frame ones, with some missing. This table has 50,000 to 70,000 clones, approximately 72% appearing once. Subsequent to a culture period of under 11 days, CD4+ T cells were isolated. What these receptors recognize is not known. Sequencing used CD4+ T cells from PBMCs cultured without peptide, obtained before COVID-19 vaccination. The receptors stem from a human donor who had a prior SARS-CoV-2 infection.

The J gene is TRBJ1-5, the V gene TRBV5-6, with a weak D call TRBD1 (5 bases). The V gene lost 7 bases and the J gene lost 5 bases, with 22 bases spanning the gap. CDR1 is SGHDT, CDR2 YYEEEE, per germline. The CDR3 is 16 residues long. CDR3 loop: CASRYGGAGPDQPQHF. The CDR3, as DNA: TGTGCCAGCCGTTATGGAGGGGCAGGGCCCGATCAGCCCCAGCATTTT.

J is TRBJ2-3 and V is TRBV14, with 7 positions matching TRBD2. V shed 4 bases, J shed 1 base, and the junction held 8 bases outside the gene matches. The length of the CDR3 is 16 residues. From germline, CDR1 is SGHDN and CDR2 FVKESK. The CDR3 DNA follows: TGTGCCAGCAGCCCGGCACCCAGCGGGGGCACAGATACGCAGTATTTT. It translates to CASSPAPSGGTDTQYF.

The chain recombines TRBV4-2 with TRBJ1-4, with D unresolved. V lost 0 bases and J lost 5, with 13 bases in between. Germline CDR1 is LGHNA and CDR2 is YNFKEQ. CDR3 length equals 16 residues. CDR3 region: CASSQDLGMGNEKLFF. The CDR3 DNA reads TGTGCCAGCAGCCAAGATCTCGGCATGGGGAATGAAAAACTGTTTTTT.

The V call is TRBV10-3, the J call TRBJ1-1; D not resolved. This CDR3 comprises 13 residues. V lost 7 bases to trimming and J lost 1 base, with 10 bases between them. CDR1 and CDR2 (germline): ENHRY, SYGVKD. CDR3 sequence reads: CAITKTENTEAFF. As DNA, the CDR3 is TGTGCCATCACCAAGACGGAGAACACTGAAGCTTTCTTT.

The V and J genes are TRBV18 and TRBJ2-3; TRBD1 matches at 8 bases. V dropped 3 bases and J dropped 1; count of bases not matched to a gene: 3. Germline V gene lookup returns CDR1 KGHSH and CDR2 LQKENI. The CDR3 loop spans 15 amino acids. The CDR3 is CASSPETGGTDTQYF. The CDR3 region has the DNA TGTGCCAGCTCACCGGAGACAGGGGGCACAGATACGCAGTATTTT.